The present T cell receptor beta chain was sequenced within a study of persistence of HIV-infected CD4 T cells. Nonspecific anti-CD3/anti-CD28 bead stimulation represents the broad CD4+ T cell repertoire. Sorting of responding CD4+ T cells relied on upregulated CD40 ligand together with CD69. Findings and caveats of the study: Degenerate expanded CDR3beta sequences were enriched among CMV- and Gag-responding cells.

This was the immunoSEQ version 4 assay in survey mode. Only in-frame clones appear in the TCRdb table, and some are missing; sequencing was by immunoSEQ multiplex PCR. The sample shows about 45,000 clones, more than 80% of them seen only once. Per germline, CDR1 SGHVS and CDR2 FNYEAQ. Between the trimmed V and J ends, which lost 1 base and 8 bases, there was a span of 17 bases. This CDR3 comprises 16 residues. Note on this clone: The antigen is undetermined.

This chain links TRBV7-6 with TRBJ1-4, with a possible D match to TRBD1 (6 bases). The TCR was taken from an adult woman with HIV who was CMV-seropositive. Sequenced here: CD4+ T cells sorted from PBMCs after approximately 19-hour stimulation, sampled from a patient who received antiretroviral therapy. The CDR3 loop is CASSLETGARGEKLFF. In DNA, the CDR3 is TGTGCCAGCAGCTTAGAAACGGGGGCCCGAGGGGAAAAACTGTTTTTT.